A selection of T cell receptor beta chains follows, all from one sample in a study of blood T cell repertoires in COVID-19. Generated by immunoSEQ multiplex PCR, the TCRdb table keeps only in-frame clones and is missing some. The sample records about 240,000 clones, approximately 80% being singletons. Sequencing was carried out using peripheral blood. The receptors come from a woman aged 70-85 years with acute or convalescent COVID-19. CDR3s include the opening cysteine and the closing phenylalanine or tryptophan. Fields, in order: V gene, D gene, J gene, CDR3 protein. The D gene is left open where the match is weak.

v_gene: TRBV18
d_gene: TRBD1
j_gene: TRBJ1-6
CDR3aa: CASSPRGTGSYNSPLHF

v_gene: TRBV19
d_gene: -
j_gene: TRBJ1-5
CDR3aa: CTSSIIGERGNQPQHF

v_gene: TRBV3-1/TRBV3-2
d_gene: -
j_gene: TRBJ1-6
CDR3aa: CASSQGQYSNSPLHF

v_gene: TRBV4-1
d_gene: TRBD1
j_gene: TRBJ1-6
CDR3aa: CASSQLPGQLSYNSPLHF

v_gene: TRBV2
d_gene: TRBD1
j_gene: TRBJ1-6
CDR3aa: CASRDSARPLHF

v_gene: TRBV28
d_gene: TRBD1
j_gene: TRBJ1-2
CDR3aa: CASSRTGTDLYGYTF

v_gene: TRBV3-1/TRBV3-2
d_gene: -
j_gene: TRBJ2-4
CDR3aa: CASSLQGSRNIQYF

v_gene: TRBV4-2
d_gene: TRBD2
j_gene: TRBJ2-7
CDR3aa: CASSQDWLAGGLYEQYF

v_gene: TRBV28
d_gene: TRBD1
j_gene: TRBJ1-6
CDR3aa: CASVYRDRGYSPLHF

v_gene: TRBV5-1
d_gene: TRBD2
j_gene: TRBJ2-1
CDR3aa: CASSDSRTRGGPNEQFF

v_gene: TRBV2
d_gene: TRBD2
j_gene: TRBJ2-3
CDR3aa: CAGGRGDSDTQYF

v_gene: TRBV7-8
d_gene: -
j_gene: TRBJ2-2
CDR3aa: CASSLGPEAELFF

v_gene: TRBV19
d_gene: TRBD2
j_gene: TRBJ2-2
CDR3aa: CASSSPGLVSGELFF

v_gene: TRBV4-2
d_gene: TRBD1
j_gene: TRBJ2-7
CDR3aa: CASSPGQGSYEQYF

v_gene: TRBV10-1
d_gene: TRBD1
j_gene: TRBJ1-1
CDR3aa: CASSESGTGYKSSEAFF

v_gene: TRBV29-1
d_gene: -
j_gene: TRBJ1-1
CDR3aa: CSVEPLVQGSTEAFF